Sequencing of this TCR beta chain was carried out in a study of CD8 T cells in Susac syndrome. Study in general: The sequenced Susac syndrome patients comprised roughly 6 with active disease and eight in remission.

This clonotype appeared a single time. Antigen specificity is unknown. Random hexamers were used to reverse transcribe the RNA input (0.5 to 1 ug). MiXCR was run by TCRdb on the immunoSEQ multiplex PCR reads, yielding one entry per CDR3 protein. The sample lists approximately 190,000 distinct CDR3 sequences; 95% were seen once. Study-level findings and limits: Roughly 5 Susac-specific public clones appeared in CD8+ TEMRA repertoires, and 15 to 20 in total CD8+ repertoires.

Germline V gives CDR1 SGDLS, CDR2 YYNGEE. Trimming pared 0 bases from V and 3 bases from J, leaving 9 bases between. CDR3 length equals 15 residues. TCR beta sequencing was performed on blood CD8+ and CD4+ T cells. The chain uses TRBV9 and TRBJ2-2, with D maybe TRBD2 (5 bases). The sequencing input was CD8+ T cells from PBMCs. The origin of this receptor is a human donor with Susac syndrome. This CDR3 reads CASSVDGRYTGELFF. CDR3 DNA sequence: TGTGCCAGCAGCGTAGATGGGAGATACACCGGGGAGCTGTTTTTT.